A single sample is the source of the 18 T cell receptor beta chains below, sequenced in a study of chemoradiotherapy in HPV16-positive cancers. Assay: immunoSEQ multiplex PCR; the TCRdb copy retains only in-frame clones and omits some. This sample has 7,000 to 9,500 clones, with roughly three quarters found just once. The specimen was obtained from a patient who underwent chemoradiotherapy. Source of these receptors: a human donor with HPV-associated anogenital cancer.

The chain uses TRBV6-6 and TRBJ1-6; no definite D call. The germline gives CDR1 MNHNY, CDR2 SVGAGI (reference sequence). This CDR3 spans 15 amino acids. V was clipped by 6 bases and J by 11 bases, with 20 bases between them. The CDR3 protein is CASSRSRQTETPLHF. In DNA form, the CDR3 reads TGTGCCAGCAGCCGGTCTAGGCAGACTGAAACACCCCTCCACTTT.

The CDR3 nucleotides are TGTGCCAGCAGCGTGAGGTTCGAGGACTACGAGCAGTACTTC. It specifies CASSVRFEDYEQYF. This sequence joins TRBV9 and TRBJ2-7; no firm D call. Per germline, CDR1 SGDLS and CDR2 YYNGEE. The CDR3 contains 14 residues. V lost 2 bases and J 3 bases, leaving 12 bases between the germline ends.

In DNA form, the CDR3 reads TGCGCCAGCCGATTGGACCCGGGACAGGCTACCTCCAAGGGGGGCTACACCTTC. Amino acid sequence: CASRLDPGQATSKGGYTF. The chain couples TRBV5-1 to TRBJ1-2; 8 nucleotides match TRBD1. V lost 7 bases, J lost 8 bases, and 25 bases stayed unmatched. Germline V lookup: CDR1 SGHRS, CDR2 YFSETQ. The CDR3 is 18 residues long.

The V call is TRBV18, the J call TRBJ1-1; 8 bases map to TRBD1. CDR3 length: 16 amino acids. Germline V gene sequence: CDR1 KGHSH, CDR2 LQKENI. V was pared by 3 bases and J by 0 bases, with 6 bases of the junction left unmatched. Here the CDR3 DNA reads TGTGCCAGCTCACCTGGACAGGGTACGGTGAACACTGAAGCTTTCTTT. This gives the protein CASSPGQGTVNTEAFF.

V and J are TRBV5-1 and TRBJ2-5, with TRBD2 matching over 12 bases. CDR1 and CDR2 from the germline V gene are SGHRS and YFSETQ. With V trimmed by 3 bases and J by 4 bases, 10 bases remained unmatched. The CDR3 is made up of 17 amino acids. CDR3 in amino acids: CASSSSLAGGLAETQYF. The CDR3 DNA reads as TGCGCCAGCAGCTCCTCACTAGCGGGGGGTTTAGCAGAGACCCAGTACTTC.

The rearrangement uses TRBV6-1 and TRBJ1-3, with no clear D. The length of the CDR3 is 11 residues. Germline assignment: CDR1 MNHNS and CDR2 SASEGT. V was trimmed by 5 bases and J by 8 bases, leaving 7 bases between them. The CDR3 protein is CASSTLYTIYF. As DNA, the CDR3 is TGTGCCAGCAGTACATTATACACCATATATTTT.

The chain couples TRBV27 to TRBJ1-1; D ambiguous. CDR1 is MNHEY and CDR2 is SMNVEV in the germline V gene (reference sequence). Trimming removed 7 bases at V and 4 bases at J, with 16 bases between. The CDR3 sequence is 14 residues long. The DNA for the CDR3 is TGTGCCAGCACTCCGGACCGAGGTACCACTGAAGCTTTCTTT. Its translation is CASTPDRGTTEAFF.

The gene calls are TRBV5-4 and TRBJ1-4; weak D call: TRBD1 (5 bases). Trimming stripped 4 bases from V and 0 bases from J, with 10 bases between. The CDR3 consists of 15 residues. Germline CDR1 SGHNT, CDR2 YYREEE (reference sequence). The CDR3 region is CASSKETATNEKLFF. In DNA form, the CDR3 reads TGTGCCAGCAGCAAGGAGACAGCAACTAATGAAAAACTGTTTTTT. The variable domain in full, completed from reference TRBV5-4 and TRBJ1-4, reads ETGVTQSPTHLIKTRGQQVTLRCSSQSGHNTVSWYQQALGQGPQFIFQYYREEENGRGNFPPRFSGLQFPNYSSELNVNALELDDSALYLCASSKETATNEKLFFGSGTQLSVL.

This sequence joins TRBV7-9 and TRBJ2-7; maybe TRBD1 (6 bases). The CDR3 contains 14 residues. Per germline, CDR1 SEHNR and CDR2 FQNEAQ (reference sequence). The germline V and J ends were trimmed by 6 bases and 0 bases, with 12 bases remaining between them. CDR3 amino acids: CASRPQGPSYEQYF. As DNA, the CDR3 is TGTGCCAGCAGACCACAGGGCCCCTCCTACGAGCAGTACTTC.

This rearrangement joins TRBV7-2 to TRBJ2-1, with D possibly called TRBD1 or TRBD2 (5 bases each). This CDR3 is 16 amino acids long. Germline lookup yields CDR1 SGHTA and CDR2 FQGNSA. Trimming shortened V by 5 bases and J by 0 bases, and 14 bases separated the two germline ends. CDR3: CASSPKFGASYNEQFF. In DNA form, the CDR3 reads TGTGCCAGCAGCCCGAAATTCGGGGCCTCCTACAATGAGCAGTTCTTC. The full variable domain, with the rest looked up from reference TRBV7-2 and TRBJ2-1, is GAGVSQSPSNKVTEKGKDVELRCDPISGHTALYWYRQSLGQGLEFLIYFQGNSAPDKSGLPSDRFSAERTGGSVSTLTIQRTQQEDSAVYLCASSPKFGASYNEQFFGPGTRLTVL.

The CDR3: CASSRDREETQYF. CDR3 bases: TGTGCCAGCAGTCGGGACAGAGAAGAGACCCAGTACTTC. The V gene is TRBV6-1, the J gene TRBJ2-5, with TRBD1 matching 7 bases. Losses at the gene ends were 5 bases for V and 3 bases for J; bases not matched to a gene: 3. There are 13 residues in the CDR3. Germline lookup yields CDR1 MNHNS and CDR2 SASEGT.

The chain has TRBV2 and TRBJ2-1, with a weak D call TRBD1 (5 bases). Germline values: CDR1 SNHLY, CDR2 FYNNEI. V shed 4 bases and J shed 5 bases, with 12 bases lying between them. This CDR3 comprises 14 residues. The chain's CDR3 is CASSGGVWDNEQFF. The CDR3 DNA sequence: TGTGCCAGCAGTGGGGGCGTTTGGGACAATGAGCAGTTCTTC.

This clone showed up just a few times. This chain connects TRBV11-2 to TRBJ1-6, with D perhaps matching TRBD1 (5 bases). This CDR3 is built from 14 residues. V was shortened by 5 bases and J by 8 bases, with 13 bases between the two germline ends. Per germline, CDR1 SGHAT and CDR2 FQNNGV. CDR3 bases: TGTGCCAGCAGCCTAGCCCAAGGGGATTCACCCCTCCACTTT. This codes for CASSLAQGDSPLHF. The full variable domain, rest sourced from reference TRBV11-2 and TRBJ1-6, is EAGVAQSPRYKIIEKRQSVAFWCNPISGHATLYWYQQILGQGPKLLIQFQNNGVVDDSQLPKDRFSAERLKGVDSTLKIQPAKLEDSAVYLCASSLAQGDSPLHFGNGTRLTVT.

The CDR3 loop is CASSLEPREAWAYNEQFF. As DNA, the CDR3 is TGTGCCAGCAGCTTAGAGCCTCGGGAAGCGTGGGCCTACAATGAGCAGTTCTTC. This chain uses TRBV7-2 with TRBJ2-1; TRBD2 might be the D (5 bases). CDR1 and CDR2 from the germline V gene are SGHTA and FQGNSA. The CDR3 contains 18 residues. Trimming took 1 base from V and 2 from J, leaving 18 bases between them.

This chain uses TRBV7-2 with TRBJ2-2; D tentatively fits TRBD1 or TRBD2 (5 bases each). Germline CDR1 is SGHTA and CDR2 is FQGNSA. There are 15 residues in the CDR3. Trimming stripped 5 bases from V and 6 bases from J, with 16 bases between. The CDR3 region is CASSPTGRGPGELFF. As DNA, the CDR3 is TGTGCCAGCAGCCCAACGGGACGAGGACCCGGGGAGCTGTTTTTT.

This rearrangement joins TRBV1 to TRBJ1-1; the table assigns TRBD1, which was not confirmed against the DNA. TRBV1 is classified as a pseudogene. The CDR3 consists of 15 residues. The chain's CDR3 is CTSSPKNRDGTEAFF. The CDR3 DNA follows: TGCACCAGCAGCCCAAAAAACAGGGATGGGACTGAAGCTTTCTTT.

The chain uses TRBV5-1 and TRBJ2-7; TRBD1 matches 8 bases. J lost 4 bases, V lost 2 bases, and 11 bases had no gene match. CDR1 and CDR2 from the germline V gene are SGHRS and YFSETQ. The length of the CDR3 is 16 residues. The CDR3 coding sequence is TGCGCCAGCAGCTTAGCCCCACAGGGGGAAGGGTACGAGCAGTACTTC. Translated, it gives CASSLAPQGEGYEQYF.

The chain combines TRBV19 with TRBJ1-2; 9 bases are a match to TRBD1. Germline CDR1 reads LNHDA; CDR2 reads SQIVND (reference sequence). The CDR3 sequence is 15 residues long. V was pared by 4 bases and J by 4 bases, with 7 bases of the junction left unmatched. For the CDR3, the DNA is TGTGCCAGTAGTAGTCCCGGGACAGGGATCTATGGCTACACCTTC. This gives the protein CASSSPGTGIYGYTF.